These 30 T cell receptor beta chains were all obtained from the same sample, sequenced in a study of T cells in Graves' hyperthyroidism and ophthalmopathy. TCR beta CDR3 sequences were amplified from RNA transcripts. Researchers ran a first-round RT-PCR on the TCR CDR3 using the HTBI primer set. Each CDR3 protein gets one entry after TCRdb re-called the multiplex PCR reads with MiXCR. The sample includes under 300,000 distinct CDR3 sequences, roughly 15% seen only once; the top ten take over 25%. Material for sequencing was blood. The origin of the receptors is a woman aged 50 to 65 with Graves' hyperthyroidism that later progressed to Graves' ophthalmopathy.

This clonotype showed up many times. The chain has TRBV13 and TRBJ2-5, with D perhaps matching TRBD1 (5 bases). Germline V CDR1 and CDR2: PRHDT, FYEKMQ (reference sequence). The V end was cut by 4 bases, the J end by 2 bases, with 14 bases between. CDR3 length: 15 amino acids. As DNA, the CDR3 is TGTGCCAGCAGCTCACGACAGTTATATCAAGAGACCCAGTACTTC. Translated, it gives CASSSRQLYQETQYF.

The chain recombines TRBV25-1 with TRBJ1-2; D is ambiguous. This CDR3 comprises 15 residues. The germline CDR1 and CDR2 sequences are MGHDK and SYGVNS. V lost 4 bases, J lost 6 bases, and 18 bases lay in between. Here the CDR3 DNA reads TGTGCCAGCAGTGGATTTTCGGGGATTGCAGATGGCTACACCTTC. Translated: CASSGFSGIADGYTF.

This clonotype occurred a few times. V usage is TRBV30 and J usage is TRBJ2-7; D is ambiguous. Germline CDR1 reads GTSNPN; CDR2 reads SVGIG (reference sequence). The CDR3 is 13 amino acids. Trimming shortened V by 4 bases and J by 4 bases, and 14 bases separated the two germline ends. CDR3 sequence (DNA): TGTGCCTGGAAGGTGGCGGCAATTTACGAGCAGTACTTC. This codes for CAWKVAAIYEQYF.

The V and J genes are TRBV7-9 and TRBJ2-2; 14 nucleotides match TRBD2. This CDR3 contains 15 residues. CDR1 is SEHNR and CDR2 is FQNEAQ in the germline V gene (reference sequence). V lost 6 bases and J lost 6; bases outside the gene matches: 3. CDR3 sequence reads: CASRGLAGAAGELFF. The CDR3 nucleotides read TGTGCCAGCAGGGGACTAGCGGGAGCGGCCGGGGAGCTGTTTTTT.

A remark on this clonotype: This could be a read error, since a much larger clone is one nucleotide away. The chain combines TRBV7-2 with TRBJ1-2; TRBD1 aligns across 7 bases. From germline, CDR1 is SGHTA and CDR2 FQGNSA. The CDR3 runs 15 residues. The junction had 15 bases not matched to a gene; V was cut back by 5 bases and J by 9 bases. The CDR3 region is CASSHRDPGGGCYTF. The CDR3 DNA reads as TGTGCCAGCAGCCACCGGGACCCAGGGGGTGGCTGCTACACCTTC.

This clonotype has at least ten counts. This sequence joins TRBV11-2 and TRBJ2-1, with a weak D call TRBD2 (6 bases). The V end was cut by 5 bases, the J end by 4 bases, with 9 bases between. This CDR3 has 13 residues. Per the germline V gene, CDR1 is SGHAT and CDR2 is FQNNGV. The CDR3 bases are TGTGCCAGCAGCAGGGACTTTTACAATGAGCAGTTCTTC. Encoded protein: CASSRDFYNEQFF.

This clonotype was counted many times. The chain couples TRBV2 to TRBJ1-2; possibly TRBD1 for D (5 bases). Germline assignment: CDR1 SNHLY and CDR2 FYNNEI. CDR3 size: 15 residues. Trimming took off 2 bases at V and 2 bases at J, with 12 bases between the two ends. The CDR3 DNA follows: TGTGCCAGCAGTGAACTTGATGCAGGGAACTATGGCTACACCTTC. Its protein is CASSELDAGNYGYTF.

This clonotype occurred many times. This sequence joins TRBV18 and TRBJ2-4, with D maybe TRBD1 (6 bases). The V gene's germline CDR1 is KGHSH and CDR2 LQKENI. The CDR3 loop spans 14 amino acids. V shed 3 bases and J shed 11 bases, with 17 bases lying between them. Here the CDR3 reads CASSPPDRRSFQYF. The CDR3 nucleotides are TGTGCCAGCTCACCTCCGGACAGACGCAGCTTTCAGTACTTC.

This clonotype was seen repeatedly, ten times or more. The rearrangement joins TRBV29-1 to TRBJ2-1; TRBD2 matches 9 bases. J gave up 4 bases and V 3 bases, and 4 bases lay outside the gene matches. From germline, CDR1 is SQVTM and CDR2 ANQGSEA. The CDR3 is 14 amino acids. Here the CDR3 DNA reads TGCAGCGTTGAGTTCCTAGCGGGATACAATGAGCAGTTCTTC. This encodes CSVEFLAGYNEQFF.

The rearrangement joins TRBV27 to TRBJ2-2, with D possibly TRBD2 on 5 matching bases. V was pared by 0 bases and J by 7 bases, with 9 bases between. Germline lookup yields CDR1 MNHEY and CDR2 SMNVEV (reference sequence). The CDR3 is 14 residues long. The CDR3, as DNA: TGTGCCAGCAGTTTATCGTTCGAGGGCGGGGAGCTGTTTTTT. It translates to CASSLSFEGGELFF.

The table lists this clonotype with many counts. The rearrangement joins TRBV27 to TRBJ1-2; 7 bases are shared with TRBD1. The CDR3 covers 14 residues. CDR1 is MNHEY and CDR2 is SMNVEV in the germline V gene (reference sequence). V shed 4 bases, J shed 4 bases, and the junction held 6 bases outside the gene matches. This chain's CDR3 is CASSSLPGGYGYTF. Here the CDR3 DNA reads TGTGCCAGCAGTTCCCTCCCAGGGGGCTATGGCTACACCTTC.

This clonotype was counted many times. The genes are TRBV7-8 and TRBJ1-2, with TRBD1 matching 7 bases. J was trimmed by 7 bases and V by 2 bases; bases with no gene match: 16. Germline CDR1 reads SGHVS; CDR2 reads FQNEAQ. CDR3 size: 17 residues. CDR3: CASSLSRGGGVMSGYTF. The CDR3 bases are TGTGCCAGCAGCTTATCAAGAGGAGGGGGCGTAATGTCTGGCTACACCTTC.

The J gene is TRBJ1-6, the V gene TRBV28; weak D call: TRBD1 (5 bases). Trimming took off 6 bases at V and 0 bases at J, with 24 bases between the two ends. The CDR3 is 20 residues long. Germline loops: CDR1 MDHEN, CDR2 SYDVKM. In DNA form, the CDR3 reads TGTGCCAGCAGCCCTCCTGACAGCTACAACGGTTTCTCCTATAATTCACCCCTCCACTTT. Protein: CASSPPDSYNGFSYNSPLHF.

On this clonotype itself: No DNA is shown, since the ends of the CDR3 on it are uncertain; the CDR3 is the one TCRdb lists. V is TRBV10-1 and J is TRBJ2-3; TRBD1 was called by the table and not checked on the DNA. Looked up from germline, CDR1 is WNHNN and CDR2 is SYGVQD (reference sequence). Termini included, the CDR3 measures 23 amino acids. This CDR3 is CASTNQTSMYLCASRDHTDTQYF.

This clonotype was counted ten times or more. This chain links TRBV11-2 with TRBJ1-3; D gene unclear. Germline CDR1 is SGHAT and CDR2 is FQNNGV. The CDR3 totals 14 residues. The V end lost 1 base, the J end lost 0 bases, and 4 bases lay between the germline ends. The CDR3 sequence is CASSLGNSGNTIYF. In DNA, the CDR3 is TGTGCCAGCAGCTTAGGGAACTCTGGAAACACCATATATTTT.

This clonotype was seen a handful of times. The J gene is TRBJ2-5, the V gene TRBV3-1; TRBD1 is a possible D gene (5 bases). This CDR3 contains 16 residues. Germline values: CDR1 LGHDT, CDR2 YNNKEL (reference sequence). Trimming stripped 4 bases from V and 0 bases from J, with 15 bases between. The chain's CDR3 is CASSRRSTAYQETQYF. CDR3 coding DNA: TGTGCCAGCAGCCGCCGATCGACAGCGTACCAAGAGACCCAGTACTTC.

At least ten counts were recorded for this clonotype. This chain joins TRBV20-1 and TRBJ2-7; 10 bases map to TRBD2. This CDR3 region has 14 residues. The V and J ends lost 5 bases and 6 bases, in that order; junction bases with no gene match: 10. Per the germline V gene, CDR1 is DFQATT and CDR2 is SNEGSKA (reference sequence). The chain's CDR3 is CSASSAGGQGEQYF. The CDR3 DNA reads TGCAGTGCTTCCTCAGCGGGAGGGCAGGGCGAGCAGTACTTC.

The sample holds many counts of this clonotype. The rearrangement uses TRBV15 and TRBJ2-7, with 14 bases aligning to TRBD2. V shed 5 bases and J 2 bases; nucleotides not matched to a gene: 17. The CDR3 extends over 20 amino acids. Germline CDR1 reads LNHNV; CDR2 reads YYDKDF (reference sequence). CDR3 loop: CATSHRRPGTSGSNPYEQYF. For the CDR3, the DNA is TGTGCCACCAGCCATCGTAGACCCGGGACTAGCGGGAGTAATCCCTACGAGCAGTACTTC.

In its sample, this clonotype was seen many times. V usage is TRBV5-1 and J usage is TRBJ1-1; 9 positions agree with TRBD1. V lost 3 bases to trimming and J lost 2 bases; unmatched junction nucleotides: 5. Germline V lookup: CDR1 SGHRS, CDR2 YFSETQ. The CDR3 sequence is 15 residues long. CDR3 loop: CASSWPTGGNTEAFF. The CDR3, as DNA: TGCGCCAGCAGCTGGCCGACAGGGGGTAACACTGAAGCTTTCTTT. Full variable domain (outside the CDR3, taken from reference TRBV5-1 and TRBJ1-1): KAGVTQTPRYLIKTRGQQVTLSCSPISGHRSVSWYQQTPGQGLQFLFEYFSETQRNKGNFPGRFSGRQFSNSRSEMNVSTLELGDSALYLCASSWPTGGNTEAFFGQGTRLTVV.

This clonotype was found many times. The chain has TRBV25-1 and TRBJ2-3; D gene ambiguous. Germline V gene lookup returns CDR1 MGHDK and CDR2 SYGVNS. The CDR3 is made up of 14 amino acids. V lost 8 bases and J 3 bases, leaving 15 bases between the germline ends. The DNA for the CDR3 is TGTGCCAGCTCCCAAATGATAGGGACAGATACGCAGTATTTT. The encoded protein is CASSQMIGTDTQYF.

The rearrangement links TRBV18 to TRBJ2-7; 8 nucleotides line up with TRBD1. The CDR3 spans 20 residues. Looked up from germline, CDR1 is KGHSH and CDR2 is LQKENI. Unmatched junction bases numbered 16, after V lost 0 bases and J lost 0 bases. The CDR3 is CASSPPPSSTGEYLSYEQYF. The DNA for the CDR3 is TGTGCCAGCTCACCACCGCCCTCTTCGACAGGGGAGTACCTCTCCTACGAGCAGTACTTC.

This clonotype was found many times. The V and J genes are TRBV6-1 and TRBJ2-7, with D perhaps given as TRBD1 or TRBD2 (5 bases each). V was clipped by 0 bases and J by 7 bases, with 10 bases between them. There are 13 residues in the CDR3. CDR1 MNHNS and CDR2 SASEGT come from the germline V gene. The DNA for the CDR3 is TGTGCCAGCAGTGAAGCGCCTGGGGGAGAGCAGTACTTC. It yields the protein CASSEAPGGEQYF.

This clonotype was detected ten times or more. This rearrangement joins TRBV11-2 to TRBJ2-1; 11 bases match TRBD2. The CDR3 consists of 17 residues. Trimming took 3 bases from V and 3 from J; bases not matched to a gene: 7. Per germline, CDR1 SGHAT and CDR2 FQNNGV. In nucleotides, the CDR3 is TGTGCCAGCAGCTTGCGCGAGACTAGCGGGAACTACAATGAGCAGTTCTTC. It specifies CASSLRETSGNYNEQFF.

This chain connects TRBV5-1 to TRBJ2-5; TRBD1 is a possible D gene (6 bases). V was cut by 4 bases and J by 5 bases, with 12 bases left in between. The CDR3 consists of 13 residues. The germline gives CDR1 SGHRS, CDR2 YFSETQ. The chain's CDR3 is CASSNLRGETQYF. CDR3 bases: TGCGCCAGCAGCAACCTAAGGGGGGAGACCCAGTACTTC.

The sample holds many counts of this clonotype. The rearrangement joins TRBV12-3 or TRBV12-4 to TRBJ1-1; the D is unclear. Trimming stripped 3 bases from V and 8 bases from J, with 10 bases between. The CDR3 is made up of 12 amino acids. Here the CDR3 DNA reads TGTGCCAGCAGTTTCACCCCGGGCGAAGCTTTCTTT. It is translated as CASSFTPGEAFF.

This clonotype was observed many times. The CDR3 region is CSARDLGGHEQYF. In nucleotides, the CDR3 is TGCAGTGCTAGAGACCTCGGGGGCCACGAGCAGTACTTC. This chain links TRBV20-1 with TRBJ2-7; the D call may be TRBD1 or TRBD2 (6 bases each). CDR3 size: 13 residues. V was pared by 0 bases and J by 5 bases, with 11 bases between. CDR1 DFQATT and CDR2 SNEGSKA come from the germline V gene (reference sequence).

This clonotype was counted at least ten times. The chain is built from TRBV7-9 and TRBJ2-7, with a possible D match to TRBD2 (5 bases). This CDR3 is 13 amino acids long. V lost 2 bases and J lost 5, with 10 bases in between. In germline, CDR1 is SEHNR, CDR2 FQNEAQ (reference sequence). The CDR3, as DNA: TGTGCCAGCAGCTTAACGATCGGGGACGAGCAGTACTTC. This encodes CASSLTIGDEQYF.

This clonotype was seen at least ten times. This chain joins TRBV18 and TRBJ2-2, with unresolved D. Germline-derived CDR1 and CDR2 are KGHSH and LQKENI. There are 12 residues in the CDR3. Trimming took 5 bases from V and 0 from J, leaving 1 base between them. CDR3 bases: TGTGCCAGCTCATCGAACACCGGGGAGCTGTTTTTT. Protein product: CASSSNTGELFF.

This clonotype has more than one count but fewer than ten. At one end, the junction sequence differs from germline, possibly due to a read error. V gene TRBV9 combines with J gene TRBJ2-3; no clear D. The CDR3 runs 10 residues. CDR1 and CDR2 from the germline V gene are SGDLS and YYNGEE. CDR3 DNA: TGTGCCAGCGGCGTTGATACGCAGTATTTT. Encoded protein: CASGVDTQYF.

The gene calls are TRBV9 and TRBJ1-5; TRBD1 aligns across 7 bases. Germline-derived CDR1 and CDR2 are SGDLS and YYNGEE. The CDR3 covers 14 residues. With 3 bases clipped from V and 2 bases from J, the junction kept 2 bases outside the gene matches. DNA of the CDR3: TGTGCCAGCAGCGCGCAGGGGGGCAATCAGCCCCAGCATTTT. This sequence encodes CASSAQGGNQPQHF.